This T cell receptor (beta chain) was sequenced for a study of cytomegalovirus exposure and HLA in healthy donors. At the level of the study: Genotyping of roughly 400 donors showed that around 86% belonged to the Caucasian-associated ancestry cluster.

Study observations and caveats: CMV serostatus was the sole immune exposure information available.

Remarks on this clone: What it recognizes is unknown.

Researchers ran the PCR with 60 Vbeta and 13 Jbeta primers. In the study's own analysis: Later reanalysis found approximately 80 million unique TCR beta chains, 10 million to 14 million of them shared. Libraries were prepared by immunoSEQ multiplex PCR; TCRdb keeps only in-frame clonotypes and omits some of them. V, J and clone size are taken as reported in that table, and D and trimming were inferred from the DNA itself. The sample records some 170,000 clones, roughly 87% being singletons. Sequencing input: PBMCs. The receptor's source is a girl between 10 and 17 years old in good health and CMV-seropositive.

The CDR3 region is CAISESGTRRGDTQYF. The CDR3 DNA is TGTGCCATCAGTGAGTCAGGCACCCGGAGAGGGGATACGCAGTATTTT. This chain connects TRBV10-3 to TRBJ2-3; possibly TRBD2 for D (5 bases). The germline V and J ends were trimmed by 0 bases and 6 bases, with 16 bases remaining between them. The CDR3 has 16 residues. Germline V gives CDR1 ENHRY, CDR2 SYGVKD.